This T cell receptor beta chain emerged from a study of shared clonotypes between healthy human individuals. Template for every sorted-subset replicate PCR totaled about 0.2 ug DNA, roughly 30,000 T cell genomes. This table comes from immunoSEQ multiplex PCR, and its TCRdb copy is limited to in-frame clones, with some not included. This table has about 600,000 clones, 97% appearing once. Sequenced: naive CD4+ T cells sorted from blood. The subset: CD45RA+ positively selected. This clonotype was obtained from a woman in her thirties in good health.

The CDR3 region is CSVRGWASTDTQYF. Written as DNA, the CDR3 is TGCAGCGTTAGAGGGTGGGCTAGCACAGATACGCAGTATTTT. The chain has TRBV29-1 and TRBJ2-3; tentative D call: TRBD2 (5 bases). V lost 5 bases, J lost 0 bases, and 12 bases lay in between. The CDR3 covers 14 residues. CDR1 and CDR2 from the germline V gene are SQVTM and ANQGSEA.